The clone carrying this T cell receptor (beta chain) was seen a few times. Its antigen remains unknown. The entry originates in a study of T cell repertoires in cytomegalovirus infection. With 3 bases clipped from V and 2 bases from J, the junction kept 6 bases outside the gene matches. CDR1 DFQATT and CDR2 SNEGSKA come from the germline V gene (reference sequence). This CDR3 region has 15 residues. TCRdb fed the reads into MiXCR, producing one record per CDR3 protein. The table records about 770,000 distinct CDR3 sequences, almost 30% of them present only once. The receptor's source is a human donor in good health (CMV status not recorded). Some clones in this sample may be carry-over from other donors' samples. Sequenced material: cultured CD8+ T cells from PBMCs, taken from culture after CMV antigen stimulation. The V call is TRBV20-1, the J call TRBJ1-1; 10 bases align to TRBD1. CDR3 DNA sequence: TGCAGTGCTAGCCGACAGGGGGCCTTTAACACTGAAGCTTTCTTT. This gives the protein CSASRQGAFNTEAFF.